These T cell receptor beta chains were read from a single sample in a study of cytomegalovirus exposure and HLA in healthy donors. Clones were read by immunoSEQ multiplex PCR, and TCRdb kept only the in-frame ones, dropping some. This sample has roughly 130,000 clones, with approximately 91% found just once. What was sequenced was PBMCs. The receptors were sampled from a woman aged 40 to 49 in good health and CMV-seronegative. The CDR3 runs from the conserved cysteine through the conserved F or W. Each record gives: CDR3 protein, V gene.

CASSASSVTYEQYF,TRBV6-1
CAWRDFGEQYF,TRBV30
CASSFGQGGREKLFF,TRBV11-2
CASSEVGGRMNTEAFF,TRBV6-1
CASSTGTSGRFSYNEQFF,TRBV11-3
CAWSAPGHLGEKLFF,TRBV30
CSVGQGGWDEQFF,TRBV29-1
CASSLSDTGELFF,TRBV28
CASSRTGTSIDEQFF,TRBV6-5
CASRSSPSGGLWETQYF,TRBV5-1
CASSYSAASNYGYTF,TRBV6-5
CASSEPGGPGTGELFF,TRBV2
CASSSQGDGTEAFF,TRBV7-8
CASAWTVEYEQYF,TRBV5-1
CASSLPTGGETQYF,TRBV5-1
CASSLREEKLFF,TRBV25-1
CASSQGGVAETQYF,TRBV4-2
CASSQFGLVHEQFF,TRBV7-9
CASSYSILVASYEQYF,TRBV6-6
CASSIYGGTGRPRELFF,TRBV19
CASSLGADFMTYNEQFF,TRBV7-9
CAMPGLAVFDNEQFF,TRBV23-1
CASRPGPGTSKDTGELFF,TRBV9
CSGTANNEQFF,TRBV29-1